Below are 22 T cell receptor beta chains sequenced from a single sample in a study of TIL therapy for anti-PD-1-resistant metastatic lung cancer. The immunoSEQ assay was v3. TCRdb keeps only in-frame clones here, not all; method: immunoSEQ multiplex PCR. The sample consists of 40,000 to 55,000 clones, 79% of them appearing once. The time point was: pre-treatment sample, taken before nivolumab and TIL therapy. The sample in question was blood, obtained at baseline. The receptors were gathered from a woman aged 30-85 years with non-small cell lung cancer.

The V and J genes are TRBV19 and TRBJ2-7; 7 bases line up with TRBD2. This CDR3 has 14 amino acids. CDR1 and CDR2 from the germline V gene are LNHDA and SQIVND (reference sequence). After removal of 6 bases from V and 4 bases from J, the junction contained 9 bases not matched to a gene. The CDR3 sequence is CASREASGLYEQYF. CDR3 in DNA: TGTGCCAGTAGAGAGGCTAGCGGCCTATACGAGCAGTACTTC.

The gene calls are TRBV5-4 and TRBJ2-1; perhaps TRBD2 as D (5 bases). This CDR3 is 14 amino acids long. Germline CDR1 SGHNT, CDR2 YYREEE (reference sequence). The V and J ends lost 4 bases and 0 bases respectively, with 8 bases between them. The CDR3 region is CASSRTSSYNEQFF. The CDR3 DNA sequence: TGTGCCAGCAGCCGTACTAGCTCCTACAATGAGCAGTTCTTC.

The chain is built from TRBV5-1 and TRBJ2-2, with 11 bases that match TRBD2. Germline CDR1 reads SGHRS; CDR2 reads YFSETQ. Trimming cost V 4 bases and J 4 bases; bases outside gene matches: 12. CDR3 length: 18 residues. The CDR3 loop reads CASSPAVLAGGSTGELFF. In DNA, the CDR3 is TGCGCCAGCAGCCCGGCCGTCCTAGCGGGGGGTTCCACCGGGGAGCTGTTTTTT.

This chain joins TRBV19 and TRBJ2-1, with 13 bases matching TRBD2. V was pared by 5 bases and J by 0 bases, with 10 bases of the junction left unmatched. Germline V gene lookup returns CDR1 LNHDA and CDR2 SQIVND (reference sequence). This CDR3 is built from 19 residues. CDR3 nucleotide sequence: TGTGCCAGTAGTGGGGGAACCTGGACTAGCGGGAGCTCCTACAATGAGCAGTTCTTC. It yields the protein CASSGGTWTSGSSYNEQFF.

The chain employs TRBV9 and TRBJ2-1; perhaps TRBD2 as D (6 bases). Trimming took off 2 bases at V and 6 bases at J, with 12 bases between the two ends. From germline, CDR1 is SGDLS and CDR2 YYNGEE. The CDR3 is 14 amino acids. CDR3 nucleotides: TGTGCCAGCAGCGTGGGTGGAGGGTTCAATGAGCAGTTCTTC. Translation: CASSVGGGFNEQFF.

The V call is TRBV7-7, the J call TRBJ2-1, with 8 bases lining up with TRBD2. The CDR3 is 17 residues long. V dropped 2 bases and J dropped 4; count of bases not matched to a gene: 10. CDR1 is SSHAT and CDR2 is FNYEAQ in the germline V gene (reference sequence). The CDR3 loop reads CASSLSLASGPYNEQFF. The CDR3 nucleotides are TGTGCCAGCAGCTTAAGCCTCGCTAGCGGGCCTTACAATGAGCAGTTCTTC. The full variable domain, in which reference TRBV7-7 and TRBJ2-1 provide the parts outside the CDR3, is GAGVSQSPRYKVTKRGQDVTLRCDPISSHATLYWYQQALGQGPEFLTYFNYEAQPDKSGLPSDRFSAERPEGSISTLTIQRTEQRDSAMYRCASSLSLASGPYNEQFFGPGTRLTVL.

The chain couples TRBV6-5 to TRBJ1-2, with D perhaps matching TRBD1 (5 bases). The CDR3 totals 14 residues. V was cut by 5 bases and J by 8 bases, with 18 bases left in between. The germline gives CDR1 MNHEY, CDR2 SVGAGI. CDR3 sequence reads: CASSPPGLRGGYTF. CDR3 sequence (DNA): TGTGCCAGCAGTCCCCCGGGACTCCGAGGGGGCTACACCTTC.

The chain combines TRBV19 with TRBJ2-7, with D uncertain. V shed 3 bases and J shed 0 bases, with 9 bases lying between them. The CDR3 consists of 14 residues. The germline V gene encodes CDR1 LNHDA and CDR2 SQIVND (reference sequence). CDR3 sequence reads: CASSIQVDSYEQYF. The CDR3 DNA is TGTGCCAGTAGTATCCAGGTGGACTCCTACGAGCAGTACTTC.

DNA for the CDR3: TGTGCCAGCGAAGACGGCTACTATGGCTACACCTTC. This gives the protein CASEDGYYGYTF. The chain joins TRBV6-1 to TRBJ1-2, with D unclear. This CDR3 region has 12 residues. The ends were cut back, 8 bases at V and 3 bases at J, with 10 bases in the middle. Germline-derived CDR1 and CDR2 are MNHNS and SASEGT.

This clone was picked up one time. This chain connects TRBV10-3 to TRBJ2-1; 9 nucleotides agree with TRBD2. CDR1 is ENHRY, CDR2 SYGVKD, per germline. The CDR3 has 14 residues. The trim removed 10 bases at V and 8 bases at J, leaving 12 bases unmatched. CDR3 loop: CASGVGAGGHEQFF. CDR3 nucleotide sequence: TGTGCCAGCGGCGTGGGGGCGGGGGGGCATGAGCAGTTCTTC.

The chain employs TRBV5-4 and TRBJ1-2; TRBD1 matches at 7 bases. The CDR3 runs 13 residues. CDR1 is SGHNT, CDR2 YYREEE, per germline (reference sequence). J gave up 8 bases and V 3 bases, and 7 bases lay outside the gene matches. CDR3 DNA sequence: TGTGCCAGCAGCTCCGGACAGGAGAGGGGCTACACCTTC. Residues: CASSSGQERGYTF. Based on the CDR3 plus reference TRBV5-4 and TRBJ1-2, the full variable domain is ETGVTQSPTHLIKTRGQQVTLRCSSQSGHNTVSWYQQALGQGPQFIFQYYREEENGRGNFPPRFSGLQFPNYSSELNVNALELDDSALYLCASSSGQERGYTFGSGTRLTVV.

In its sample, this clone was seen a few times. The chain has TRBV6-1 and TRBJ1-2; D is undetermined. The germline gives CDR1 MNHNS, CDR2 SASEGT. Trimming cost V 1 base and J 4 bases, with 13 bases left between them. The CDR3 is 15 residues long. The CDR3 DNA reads TGTGCCAGCAGTGAAGGGGAAGCTAGCACCTATGGCTACACCTTC. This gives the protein CASSEGEASTYGYTF.

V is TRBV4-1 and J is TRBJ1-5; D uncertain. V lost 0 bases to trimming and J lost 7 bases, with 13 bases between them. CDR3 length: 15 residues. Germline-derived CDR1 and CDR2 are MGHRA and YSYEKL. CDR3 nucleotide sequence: TGCGCCAGCAGCCAAGAAGGGAGGGTGTTCCAGCCCCAGCATTTT. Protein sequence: CASSQEGRVFQPQHF.

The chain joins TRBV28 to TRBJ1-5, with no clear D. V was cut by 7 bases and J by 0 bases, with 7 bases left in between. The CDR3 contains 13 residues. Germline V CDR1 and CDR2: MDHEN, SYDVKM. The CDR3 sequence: CASMADSNQPQHF. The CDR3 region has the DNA TGTGCCAGCATGGCCGATAGCAATCAGCCCCAGCATTTT.

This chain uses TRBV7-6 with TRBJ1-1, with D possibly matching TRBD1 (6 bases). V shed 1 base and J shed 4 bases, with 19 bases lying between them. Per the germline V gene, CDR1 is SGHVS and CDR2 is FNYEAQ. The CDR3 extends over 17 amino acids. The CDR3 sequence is CASSLGAHRDKVTEAFF. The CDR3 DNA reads TGTGCCAGCAGCTTAGGAGCTCACCGGGACAAAGTCACTGAAGCTTTCTTT.

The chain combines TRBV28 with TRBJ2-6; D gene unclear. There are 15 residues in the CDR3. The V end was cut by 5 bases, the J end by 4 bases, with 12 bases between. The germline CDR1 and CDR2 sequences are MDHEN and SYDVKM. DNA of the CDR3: TGTGCCAGCAGTGCCACCGGGCGGGGGGCCAACGTCCTGACTTTC. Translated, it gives CASSATGRGANVLTF.

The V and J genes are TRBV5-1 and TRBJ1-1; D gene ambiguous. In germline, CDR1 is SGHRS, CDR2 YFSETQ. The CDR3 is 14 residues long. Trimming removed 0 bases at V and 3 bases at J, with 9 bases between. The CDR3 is CASSLVPRDTEAFF. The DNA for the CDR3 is TGCGCCAGCAGCTTGGTACCGAGGGACACTGAAGCTTTCTTT.

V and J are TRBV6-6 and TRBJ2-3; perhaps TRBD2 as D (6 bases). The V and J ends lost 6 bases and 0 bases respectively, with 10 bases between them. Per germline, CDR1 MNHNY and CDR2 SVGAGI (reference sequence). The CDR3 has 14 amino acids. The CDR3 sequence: CASSSGLSTDTQYF. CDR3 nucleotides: TGTGCCAGCAGCTCAGGACTAAGCACAGATACGCAGTATTTT.

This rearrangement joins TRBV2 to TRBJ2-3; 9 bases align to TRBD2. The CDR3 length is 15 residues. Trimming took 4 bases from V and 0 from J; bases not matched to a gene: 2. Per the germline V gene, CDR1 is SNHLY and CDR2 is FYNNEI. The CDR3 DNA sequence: TGTGCCAGCAGTGGACTAGCGGCTAGCACAGATACGCAGTATTTT. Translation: CASSGLAASTDTQYF.

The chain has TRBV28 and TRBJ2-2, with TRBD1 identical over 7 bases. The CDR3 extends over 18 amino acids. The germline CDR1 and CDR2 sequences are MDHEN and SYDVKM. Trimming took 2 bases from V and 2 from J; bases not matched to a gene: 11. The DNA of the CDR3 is TGTGCCAGCAGTTTAGTTCGTTGGGGACAGATCAACACCGGGGAGCTGTTTTTT. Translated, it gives CASSLVRWGQINTGELFF.

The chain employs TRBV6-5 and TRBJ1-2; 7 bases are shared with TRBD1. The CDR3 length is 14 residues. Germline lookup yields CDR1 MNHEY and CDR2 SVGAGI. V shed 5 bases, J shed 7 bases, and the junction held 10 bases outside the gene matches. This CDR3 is CASSTITGERGYTF. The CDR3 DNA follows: TGTGCCAGCAGTACTATAACAGGGGAGCGTGGCTACACCTTC.

The CDR3 loop reads CASSVGQSTGELFF. CDR3 sequence (DNA): TGTGCCAGCAGCGTAGGACAGAGCACCGGGGAGCTGTTTTTT. The V call is TRBV9, the J call TRBJ2-2; D perhaps matches TRBD1 (5 bases). Germline-derived CDR1 and CDR2 are SGDLS and YYNGEE. This CDR3 has 14 residues. Trimming removed 0 bases at V and 4 bases at J, with 7 bases between.